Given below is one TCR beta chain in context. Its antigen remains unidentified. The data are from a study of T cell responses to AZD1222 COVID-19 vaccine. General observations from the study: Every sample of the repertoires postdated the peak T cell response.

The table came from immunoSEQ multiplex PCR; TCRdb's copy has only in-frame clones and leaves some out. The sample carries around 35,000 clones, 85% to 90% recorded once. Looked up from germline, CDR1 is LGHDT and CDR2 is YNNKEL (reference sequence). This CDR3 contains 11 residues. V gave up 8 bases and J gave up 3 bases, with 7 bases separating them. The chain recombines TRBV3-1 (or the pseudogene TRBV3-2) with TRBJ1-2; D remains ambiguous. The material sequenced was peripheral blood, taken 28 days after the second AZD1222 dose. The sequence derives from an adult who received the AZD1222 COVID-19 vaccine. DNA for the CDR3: TGTGCCAGCGAGGGCTACTATGGCTACACCTTC. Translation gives CASEGYYGYTF.